This T cell receptor (beta chain) was found in a study of blood T cell repertoires in COVID-19 (dated by TCRdb to about 2020). Context from the whole study: Collaborator samples came from the United States, Italy and Spain and covered acute and convalescent phases of COVID-19. The prospective study material was composed of cDNA or gDNA derived from T cells, B-cell-depleted T cells, or PBMCs. Deeply sampled blood TCRbeta repertoires from subjects exposed to, actively infected with, or recovered from COVID-19 were included in the dataset. The repertoires were made available in a free public database intended to serve as a resource for research on the immune response to SARS-CoV-2. The samples were drawn from the first 160 participants of the ongoing ImmuneRACE study and from some 1,300 subjects provided by 6 global collaborators. The sample metadata nearly always contained a de-identified subject ID, COVID-19 status, age in years and sex. HLA class I and class II types, where available, came from metadata supplied by the sample provider rather than from assay-based typing. Beyond this particular receptor, the publication reports: Clinical and demographic metadata were provided uncurated, with the amount varying by source and participant.

Reading from cysteine to phenylalanine, the CDR3 counts 16 amino acids. Solely the CDR3 DNA is kept, with 48 bases framed from the first base. Trimming takes 4 bases off V and 10 bases off J; junction bases not matched to a gene: 16. Taken from the germline V gene (reference sequence), the CDR1 and CDR2 loops are PRHDT and FYEKMQ. Participants in the prospective study were aged 18 to 89 years, lived in about two dozen United States geographic areas, and enrolled through a virtual design. In the prospective study, participants were assigned to cohorts based on the clinical history participants reported in a screening survey and a study questionnaire. ImmuneRACE Cohort 3 recovered participants were defined by two consecutive negative NP/OP PCR tests, healthcare professional clearance, or symptom resolution. Mobile phlebotomists in the prospective study collected whole blood, serum and a nasopharyngeal or oropharyngeal swab from every participant. Prospective study participants could optionally give additional blood draws and questionnaires over a roughly two-month period. Before DNA extraction, blood samples from the prospective study were shipped at room temperature or frozen.

This clone was detected once. Its cognate antigen has yet to be identified. The sample holds no much larger clone one base away, and base qualities are not on file. TCRbeta CDR3 regions were amplified from genomic DNA using the immunoSEQ Assay, a bias-controlled multiplex PCR. The authors' analysis ran thus. Within the assay, amplification of reference gene primers was used to estimate how many nucleated cells each sample contained. Sequence reads were collapsed and filtered to measure the absolute abundance of every unique TCRbeta CDR3 rearrangement. For each sample, productive Simpson clonality was calculated by taking the square root of Simpson's diversity index across productive rearrangements. The clones in this table, taken by TCRdb from immuneACCESS, are in-frame only. Not every clone is retained; where verified, under half of the shortfall comes from an unresolved V gene, and the cause of the rest is unknown. The DNA gave D and trimming, while V, J and clone size come from that table. This sample gives roughly 250,000 clones in total; approximately 85% of them show up just once. Of the sample, roughly 4% is held by the ten largest clones.

What was sequenced was PBMCs or T cells enriched from blood (not recorded which). In this chain, TRBV13 is recombined with TRBJ2-1; 7 of the junction bases match TRBD2. The TCR was taken from a young woman who had recovered from COVID-19. The DNA reads as follows: TGTGCCAGCAGCTCCTTGTTGGGACTAACCCTTCGCGAGCAGTTCTTC. It specifies CASSSLLGLTLREQFF.